This T cell receptor beta chain comes out of a study of human T cells and chemical hapten exposure. Study at large: The sensitizer, 2% DPC, was used on roughly 2 cm by roughly 2 cm of upper inner arm skin.

Whole-study findings and limits: Correlating positively with patch test score were the PT1 expanded TCR counts.

V dropped 7 bases and J dropped 3; count of bases not matched to a gene: 8. CDR1 is SGHTA, CDR2 FQGNSA, per germline. This CDR3 spans 15 amino acids. Individual cDNA molecules (in the library) carried attached unique molecular identifiers. MiXCR, run by TCRdb on the RACE reads, gives a single entry per CDR3 protein. The sample contains some 350,000 distinct CDR3 sequences, 5.5% to 8% of which appear only once. Comment on this clonotype: As yet, its antigen is unknown.

Time point of the sample: patch test 1, 2 weeks after DPC sensitization. Treatment defined: therapeutic diphenylcyclopropenone sensitization with weekly scalp DPC. Every donor had alopecia and was 18 to 70 years old; all were suitable for DPC. Material: whole blood, obtained in connection with sensitization to the hapten diphenylcyclopropenone (DPC). This chain joins TRBV7-2 and TRBJ1-5, with 8 bases fitting TRBD1. This clonotype was sampled from a woman aged 18-35 years with alopecia areata. Some clones in this sample may be carry-over from other donors' samples. CDR3 nucleotides: TGTGCCAGCAATCCAGGGGGCGCGGACAATCAGCCCCAGCATTTT. Its translation: CASNPGGADNQPQHF.